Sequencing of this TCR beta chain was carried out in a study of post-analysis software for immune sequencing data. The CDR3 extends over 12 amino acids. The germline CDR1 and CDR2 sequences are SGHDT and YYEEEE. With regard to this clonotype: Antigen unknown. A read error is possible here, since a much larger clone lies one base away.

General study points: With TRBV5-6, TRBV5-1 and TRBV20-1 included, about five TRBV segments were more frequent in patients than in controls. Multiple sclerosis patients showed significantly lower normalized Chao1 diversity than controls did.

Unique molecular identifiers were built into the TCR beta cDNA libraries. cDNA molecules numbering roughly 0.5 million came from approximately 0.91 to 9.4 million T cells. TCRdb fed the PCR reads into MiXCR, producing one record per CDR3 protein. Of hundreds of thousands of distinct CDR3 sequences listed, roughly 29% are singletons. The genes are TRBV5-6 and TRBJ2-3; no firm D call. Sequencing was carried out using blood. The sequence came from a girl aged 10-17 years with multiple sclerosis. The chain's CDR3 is CANSSSTDTQYF. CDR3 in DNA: TGTGCCAACAGCTCTAGCACAGATACGCAGTATTTT.